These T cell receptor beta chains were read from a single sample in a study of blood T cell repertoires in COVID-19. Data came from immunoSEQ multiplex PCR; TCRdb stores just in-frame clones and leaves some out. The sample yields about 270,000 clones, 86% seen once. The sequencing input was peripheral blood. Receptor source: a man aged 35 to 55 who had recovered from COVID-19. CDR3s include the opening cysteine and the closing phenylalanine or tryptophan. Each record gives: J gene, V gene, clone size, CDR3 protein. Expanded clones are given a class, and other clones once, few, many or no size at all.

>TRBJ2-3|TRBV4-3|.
CASSQDNPDTQYF
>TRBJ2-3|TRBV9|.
CASSPSGIVYTDTQYF
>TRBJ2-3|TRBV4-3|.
CASSQRGAGGPDTQYF
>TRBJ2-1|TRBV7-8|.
CASSSGLNEQFF
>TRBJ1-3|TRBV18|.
CASSPLSRVSGNTIYF
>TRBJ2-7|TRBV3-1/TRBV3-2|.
CASSQDWREYEQYF
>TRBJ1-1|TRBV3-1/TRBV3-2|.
CASSQVAGQGTEAFF
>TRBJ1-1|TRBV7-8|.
CASSRQRTGPTEAFF
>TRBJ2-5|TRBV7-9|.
CASSYSQETQYF
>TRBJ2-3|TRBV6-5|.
CASNRLAGGTDTQYF
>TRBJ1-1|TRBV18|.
CASSSGGYTEAFF
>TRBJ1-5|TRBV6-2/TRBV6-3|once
CASSSPGQYQPQHF
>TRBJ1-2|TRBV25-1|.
CASSESRNRNYGYTF
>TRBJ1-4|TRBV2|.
CASRMDRPSEKLFF
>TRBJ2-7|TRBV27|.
CASTQRPSGPYEQYF
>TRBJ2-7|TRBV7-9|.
CASSSRGVYEQYF
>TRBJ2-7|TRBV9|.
CASSAAGTSDYEQYF
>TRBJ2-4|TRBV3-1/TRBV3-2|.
CASSQSGPLSKNIQYF
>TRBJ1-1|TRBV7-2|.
CASSQTGWTEAFF
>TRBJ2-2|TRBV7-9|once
CASSRNRDTGELFF
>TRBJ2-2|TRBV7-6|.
CASSLPRLAGETGELFF
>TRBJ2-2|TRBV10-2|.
CASTFGQGGSGNTGELFF
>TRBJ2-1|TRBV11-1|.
CASSFLAGGRNEQFF
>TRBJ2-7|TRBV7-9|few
CASSLFGTGTFEQYF
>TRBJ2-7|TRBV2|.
CASSMTTSGRASEQYF
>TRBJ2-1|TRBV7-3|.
CASSPPGTSGANEQFF
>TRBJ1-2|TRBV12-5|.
CASGLRDRGYTF
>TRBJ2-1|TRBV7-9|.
CASSPDDRGLVFNEQFF
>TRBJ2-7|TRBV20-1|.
CSASNRQYEQYF
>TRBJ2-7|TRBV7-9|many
CASEGESSYEQYF
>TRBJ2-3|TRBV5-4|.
CASSLGTSDTDTQYF
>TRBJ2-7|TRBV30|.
CAWSVPEPLRHEQYF
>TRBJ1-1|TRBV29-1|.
CTYNRGVGTEAFF
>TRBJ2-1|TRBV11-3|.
CASSLEQGALNEQFF
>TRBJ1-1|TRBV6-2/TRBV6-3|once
CASSTRTGRTEAFF
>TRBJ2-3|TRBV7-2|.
CASSLEGRGTDTQYF
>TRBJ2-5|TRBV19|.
CASSIPAGGVETQYF
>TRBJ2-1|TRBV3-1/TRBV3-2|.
CASSHKMLAGGKYNEQFF
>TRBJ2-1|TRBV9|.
CASSVLASDSYNEQFF
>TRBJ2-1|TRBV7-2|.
CASSLARGSYNEQFF
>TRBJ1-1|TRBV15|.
CATSLRQINTEAFF
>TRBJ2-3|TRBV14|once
CASSRDVGRGTDTQYF
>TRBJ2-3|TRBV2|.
CARGLAGGDTQYF
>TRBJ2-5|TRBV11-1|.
CASSFPGGETQYF
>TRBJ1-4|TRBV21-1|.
CASSKERAGGYEKLFF
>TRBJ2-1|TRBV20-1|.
CSASRYNEQFF
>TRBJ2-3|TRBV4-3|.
CASSQSADTQYF
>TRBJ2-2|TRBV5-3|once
CARSSERLAGGPISSGELFF
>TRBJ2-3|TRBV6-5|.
CASSYHTDTQYF